This T cell receptor beta chain was found in a study of blood T cell repertoires in COVID-19. The repertoire was sequenced with immunoSEQ multiplex PCR; TCRdb's copy has only in-frame clones and lacks some. Of some 260,000 clones in the sample, 82% were seen once. Sequencing was carried out using peripheral blood. This TCR came from a woman aged 18 to 35 with acute or convalescent COVID-19.

The CDR3 here is CASRSGLAGGDEQFF. In nucleotides, the CDR3 is TGTGCCAGTAGGTCGGGACTAGCGGGTGGCGATGAGCAGTTCTTC. The chain uses TRBV19 and TRBJ2-1, with TRBD2 matching 12 bases. Germline assignment: CDR1 LNHDA and CDR2 SQIVND (reference sequence). This CDR3 is 15 amino acids long. J was trimmed by 8 bases and V by 6 bases; bases with no gene match: 8.